A selection of T cell receptor beta chains follows, all from one sample in a study of T-cell reconstitution after alpha-beta-depleted transplantation in children. Via MiXCR, TCRdb re-called the PCR reads, giving one row per CDR3 protein. The sample shows a few hundred thousand distinct CDR3 sequences, around 12% of them seen only once. This specimen consisted of PBMCs from the stem cell graft donor, obtained from the stem cell graft. The source is a human donor who donated a stem cell graft to a child with combined immunodeficiency. Each CDR3 is given with its conserved first and last residue. The order of the fields is D gene, clone size, V gene, J gene, CDR3 protein, CDR3 DNA. D genes are given only for firm matches. Expanded clones are given a class, and other clones once, few, many or no size at all.

d_call: -; clone_size: few; v_call: TRBV7-8; j_call: TRBJ2-5; cdr3_aa: CASSLSSSQETQYF; cdr3_nt: TGTGCCAGCAGCTTATCTAGCAGCCAAGAGACCCAGTACTTC
d_call: TRBD2; clone_size: few; v_call: TRBV5-1; j_call: TRBJ2-1; cdr3_aa: CASSFLAGGSDEQFF; cdr3_nt: TGCGCCAGCAGCTTCCTAGCGGGAGGAAGCGATGAGCAGTTCTTC
d_call: -; clone_size: -; v_call: TRBV7-9; j_call: TRBJ1-3; cdr3_aa: CASSRSGSGNTIYF; cdr3_nt: TGTGCCAGCAGCCGCTCGGGTTCTGGAAACACCATATATTTT
d_call: TRBD1; clone_size: many; v_call: TRBV12-3/TRBV12-4; j_call: TRBJ2-5; cdr3_aa: CASSVGQGATETQYF; cdr3_nt: TGTGCCAGCAGTGTCGGACAGGGGGCGACAGAGACCCAGTACTTC
d_call: -; clone_size: -; v_call: TRBV9; j_call: TRBJ1-1; cdr3_aa: CASSSTDSGAEAFF; cdr3_nt: TGTGCCAGCAGCTCCACAGACTCGGGGGCTGAAGCTTTCTTT
d_call: TRBD2; clone_size: -; v_call: TRBV3-1; j_call: TRBJ2-1; cdr3_aa: CASTHGAGGRDEQFF; cdr3_nt: TGTGCCAGCACCCATGGGGCGGGAGGTAGGGATGAGCAGTTCTTC
d_call: -; clone_size: -; v_call: TRBV9; j_call: TRBJ1-3; cdr3_aa: CASTPFGASSGNTIYF; cdr3_nt: TGTGCCAGCACCCCCTTCGGGGCTAGCTCTGGAAACACCATATATTTT
d_call: TRBD1; clone_size: few; v_call: TRBV6-2/TRBV6-3; j_call: TRBJ2-1; cdr3_aa: CASRGQGFIVNEQFF; cdr3_nt: TGTGCCAGCAGAGGACAGGGTTTTATCGTCAATGAGCAGTTCTTC
d_call: TRBD2; clone_size: -; v_call: TRBV7-9; j_call: TRBJ2-7; cdr3_aa: CASSSTSGAVGEQYF; cdr3_nt: TGTGCCAGCAGCTCGACTAGCGGGGCGGTTGGTGAGCAGTACTTC
d_call: -; clone_size: -; v_call: TRBV20-1; j_call: TRBJ1-3; cdr3_aa: CSAYNLGASGNTIYF; cdr3_nt: TGCAGTGCATATAATCTGGGAGCTTCTGGAAACACCATATATTTT
d_call: -; clone_size: -; v_call: TRBV7-8; j_call: TRBJ2-5; cdr3_aa: CASSPGKEQETQYF; cdr3_nt: TGTGCCAGCAGCCCCGGGAAGGAGCAAGAGACCCAGTACTTC
d_call: -; clone_size: -; v_call: TRBV27; j_call: TRBJ1-1; cdr3_aa: CASSTRPRQTTMNTEAFF; cdr3_nt: TGTGCCAGCAGTACCCGCCCCCGACAAACTACGATGAACACTGAAGCTTTCTTT
d_call: TRBD1; clone_size: few; v_call: TRBV5-1; j_call: TRBJ1-1; cdr3_aa: CASSPQQGATTEAFF; cdr3_nt: TGCGCCAGCAGCCCACAACAGGGGGCGACCACTGAAGCTTTCTTT
d_call: TRBD2; clone_size: -; v_call: TRBV12-3/TRBV12-4; j_call: TRBJ2-5; cdr3_aa: CASSPREGGRFSQETQYF; cdr3_nt: TGTGCCAGCAGTCCCCGGGAGGGGGGCCGTTTTAGCCAAGAGACCCAGTACTTC
d_call: -; clone_size: many; v_call: TRBV29-1; j_call: TRBJ2-7; cdr3_aa: CSVDSAYEQYF; cdr3_nt: TGCAGCGTTGATTCAGCCTACGAGCAGTACTTC
d_call: -; clone_size: few; v_call: TRBV20-1; j_call: TRBJ2-3; cdr3_aa: CSARKVDDTQYF; cdr3_nt: TGCAGTGCTAGGAAGGTGGATGATACGCAGTATTTT
d_call: -; clone_size: -; v_call: TRBV7-7; j_call: TRBJ2-5; cdr3_aa: CASSLDGIGTQYF; cdr3_nt: TGTGCTAGCAGCTTAGATGGGATTGGGACCCAGTACTTC
d_call: -; clone_size: few; v_call: TRBV10-3; j_call: TRBJ2-3; cdr3_aa: CAISDRTGTDTQYF; cdr3_nt: TGTGCCATCAGTGATAGAACGGGGACAGATACGCAGTATTTT
d_call: -; clone_size: many; v_call: TRBV7-9; j_call: TRBJ2-2; cdr3_aa: CASSPPFNALGELFF; cdr3_nt: TGTGCCAGCAGCCCGCCGTTCAACGCGCTCGGGGAGCTGTTTTTT
d_call: TRBD1; clone_size: many; v_call: TRBV12-3/TRBV12-4; j_call: TRBJ1-1; cdr3_aa: CASSSYPTGINTEAFF; cdr3_nt: TGTGCCAGCAGTTCCTACCCGACAGGGATCAACACTGAAGCTTTCTTT
d_call: -; clone_size: few; v_call: TRBV15; j_call: TRBJ2-1; cdr3_aa: CATSRDLDQSYNEQFF; cdr3_nt: TGTGCCACCAGCAGAGATTTGGACCAATCCTACAATGAGCAGTTCTTC
d_call: TRBD2; clone_size: many; v_call: TRBV12-3/TRBV12-4; j_call: TRBJ2-1; cdr3_aa: CASSWGTSGNEQFF; cdr3_nt: TGTGCCAGCTCCTGGGGGACTAGCGGCAATGAGCAGTTCTTC
d_call: TRBD2; clone_size: -; v_call: TRBV3-1; j_call: TRBJ2-2; cdr3_aa: CASSQPAGETGELFF; cdr3_nt: TGTGCCAGCAGCCAACCAGCGGGAGAGACCGGGGAGCTGTTTTTT